Shown below are 20 T cell receptor beta chains from a single sample sequenced in a study of cytomegalovirus exposure and HLA in healthy donors. Method: immunoSEQ multiplex PCR; TCRdb's copy keeps in-frame clones and lacks some. The sample contains some 200,000 clones, approximately 83% of which appear only once. Material: PBMCs. The receptors derive from a woman aged 18-29 years in good health and CMV-seropositive.

This chain connects TRBV6-1 to TRBJ1-4; 7 bases match TRBD1. The CDR3 runs to 14 residues. Germline V gene sequence: CDR1 MNHNS, CDR2 SASEGT. V lost 6 bases to trimming and J lost 5 bases; unmatched junction nucleotides: 6. The CDR3 here is CASSQGQRNEKLFF. The CDR3 coding sequence is TGTGCCAGCAGCCAGGGACAGCGCAATGAAAAACTGTTTTTT.

The chain joins TRBV2 to TRBJ1-2; TRBD1 matches 8 bases. Germline assignment: CDR1 SNHLY and CDR2 FYNNEI. V was pared by 6 bases and J by 8 bases, with 5 bases of the junction left unmatched. This CDR3 contains 12 residues. CDR3 amino acids: CASRDREWGYTF. CDR3 DNA: TGTGCCAGCAGGGACAGGGAATGGGGCTACACCTTC.

J is TRBJ2-5 and V is TRBV7-7; 11 nucleotides agree with TRBD2. The CDR3 has 16 amino acids. The ends lost 2 bases at V and 6 bases at J; junction bases unmatched: 8. Germline-derived CDR1 and CDR2 are SSHAT and FNYEAQ (reference sequence). The CDR3 region is CASSLSPGTSGKTQYF. The CDR3 nucleotides are TGTGCCAGCAGCTTATCCCCCGGGACTAGCGGAAAGACCCAGTACTTC.

This clone was recorded once. The chain couples TRBV9 to TRBJ2-7; TRBD1 matches at 7 bases. CDR1 SGDLS and CDR2 YYNGEE come from the germline V gene. The CDR3 totals 14 residues. Germline trimming cut 4 bases from V and 5 bases from J; bases unmatched to any gene: 9. The chain's CDR3 is CASSPRTGLDEQYF. DNA for the CDR3: TGTGCCAGCAGCCCGAGGACAGGTCTAGACGAGCAGTACTTC.

This rearrangement joins TRBV7-9 to TRBJ2-1; TRBD2 aligns across 11 bases. The CDR3 extends over 18 amino acids. In germline, CDR1 is SEHNR, CDR2 FQNEAQ (reference sequence). Germline trimming cut 2 bases from V and 12 bases from J; bases unmatched to any gene: 18. CDR3 residues: CASSLLRTGSGGALRQFF. CDR3 in DNA: TGTGCCAGCAGCTTATTGCGGACGGGTAGCGGGGGGGCCCTACGGCAGTTCTTC. The full variable domain, with the rest looked up from reference TRBV7-9 and TRBJ2-1, is DTGVSQNPRHKITKRGQNVTFRCDPISEHNRLYWYRQTLGQGPEFLTYFQNEAQLEKSRLLSDRFSAERPKGSFSTLEIQRTEQGDSAMYLCASSLLRTGSGGALRQFFGPGTRLTVL.

The gene calls are TRBV5-1 and TRBJ2-2; 14 positions match TRBD2. After removal of 4 bases from V and 7 bases from J, the junction contained 6 bases not matched to a gene. Germline values: CDR1 SGHRS, CDR2 YFSETQ. The CDR3 extends over 16 amino acids. CDR3 DNA: TGCGCCAGCAGCGAACTGGGACTAGCGGGGGACGGGGAGCTGTTTTTT. The encoded protein is CASSELGLAGDGELFF.

This chain connects TRBV7-9 to TRBJ1-1, with a tentative D call TRBD1 (6 bases). This CDR3 is 15 amino acids long. The V gene's germline CDR1 is SEHNR and CDR2 FQNEAQ (reference sequence). V was shortened by 5 bases and J by 0 bases, with 13 bases between the two germline ends. CDR3 loop: CASSPLDRLNTEAFF. The CDR3 DNA reads TGTGCCAGCAGCCCCCTTGACAGGTTGAACACTGAAGCTTTCTTT.

The gene calls are TRBV5-5 and TRBJ1-2; maybe TRBD1 (5 bases). Germline CDR1 SGHKS, CDR2 YYEKEE (reference sequence). V dropped 0 bases and J dropped 0 bases, with 9 bases sitting between them. The CDR3 length is 15 residues. CDR3 bases: TGTGCCAGCAGCTTGGGACAGAAGACTAACTATGGCTACACCTTC. The encoded protein is CASSLGQKTNYGYTF.

The genes are TRBV4-1 and TRBJ1-3; 8 nucleotides align to TRBD1. Unmatched junction bases numbered 12, after V lost 3 bases and J lost 2 bases. This CDR3 has 18 amino acids. The germline gives CDR1 MGHRA, CDR2 YSYEKL. The CDR3, as DNA: TGCGCCAGCAGCCATTATTCACCGAGGACAGGGACTGGAAACACCATATATTTT. Translating gives CASSHYSPRTGTGNTIYF.

J is TRBJ2-3 and V is TRBV27, with no clear D. Germline values: CDR1 MNHEY, CDR2 SMNVEV (reference sequence). Trimming removed 8 bases from V and 5 bases from J, with 11 bases in between. This CDR3 spans 12 amino acids. The CDR3 nucleotides read TGTGCCAGCTCCCCTATGAGAGATACGCAGTATTTT. Its protein is CASSPMRDTQYF.

The rearrangement links TRBV15 to TRBJ1-3; D is uncertain. The CDR3 has 16 residues. Germline CDR1 is LNHNV and CDR2 is YYDKDF (reference sequence). V gave up 1 base and J gave up 0 bases, with 10 bases separating them. In DNA form, the CDR3 reads TGTGCCACCAGCAGAGCTAGGAGCTACTCTGGAAACACCATATATTTT. Its translation: CATSRARSYSGNTIYF.

This clone was seen once. The J gene is TRBJ1-2, the V gene TRBV25-1; D is undetermined. CDR3 length: 14 amino acids. Germline V gene data show CDR1 as MGHDK and CDR2 as SYGVNS. V shed 3 bases and J shed 5 bases, with 13 bases lying between them. CDR3 in amino acids: CASSEPAPGYGYTF. The DNA for the CDR3 is TGTGCCAGCAGTGAGCCGGCGCCCGGGTATGGCTACACCTTC.

This clone was picked up a small number of times. The rearrangement joins TRBV21-1 to TRBJ2-1; the listed D gene, TRBD1, was not tested against the DNA. TRBV21-1 represents a pseudogene. The length of the CDR3 is 17 residues. CDR3 region: CASSNEQGLSSYNEQFF. CDR3 DNA sequence: TGTGCCAGCAGCAATGAACAGGGGCTGAGCTCCTACAATGAGCAGTTCTTC.

The rearrangement links TRBV27 to TRBJ2-7; D possibly corresponds to TRBD2 (5 bases). The germline V and J ends were trimmed by 1 base and 4 bases, with 17 bases remaining between them. Germline CDR1 MNHEY, CDR2 SMNVEV (reference sequence). The CDR3 has 16 amino acids. The CDR3 bases are TGTGCCAGCAGTTTATTGATGGTTGGAGGTGGATACGAGCAGTACTTC. Its protein is CASSLLMVGGGYEQYF.

This clone was observed once. The chain joins TRBV5-6 to TRBJ1-3; perhaps TRBD1 as D (6 bases). Germline values: CDR1 SGHDT, CDR2 YYEEEE. The V and J ends lost 0 bases and 4 bases respectively, with 8 bases between them. This CDR3 has 14 amino acids. In DNA, the CDR3 is TGTGCCAGCAGCTTGGTCGGGACAGGAAACACCATATATTTT. Translation: CASSLVGTGNTIYF. Full variable domain (remainder filled in from reference TRBV5-6 and TRBJ1-3): DAGVTQSPTHLIKTRGQQVTLRCSPKSGHDTVSWYQQALGQGPQFIFQYYEEEERQRGNFPDRFSGHQFPNYSSELNVNALLLGDSALYLCASSLVGTGNTIYFGEGSWLTVV.

The chain recombines TRBV14 with TRBJ2-1; D might be TRBD2 (5 bases). CDR1 and CDR2 (germline): SGHDN, FVKESK. V lost 1 base and J 10 bases, leaving 11 bases between the germline ends. CDR3 length: 13 amino acids. The DNA for the CDR3 is TGTGCCAGCAGCCAAGTGAGGGCAGAGGAGCAGTTCTTC. This translates into CASSQVRAEEQFF.

This clone occurred once. The rearrangement links TRBV5-1 to TRBJ1-1, with D tentatively TRBD1 (6 bases). In germline, CDR1 is SGHRS, CDR2 YFSETQ. This CDR3 has 16 amino acids. Trimming pared 3 bases from V and 0 bases from J, leaving 15 bases between. The CDR3 DNA is TGCGCCAGCAGCTCGGGGGGCTCAGTCATGAACACTGAAGCTTTCTTT. Translation: CASSSGGSVMNTEAFF.

This clone has more than one count but fewer than ten. V is TRBV4-1 and J is TRBJ1-5; perhaps TRBD1 as D (5 bases). Trimming stripped 1 base from V and 1 base from J, with 8 bases between. Germline CDR1 MGHRA, CDR2 YSYEKL. This CDR3 region has 15 residues. CDR3 loop: CASSQVGGSNQPQHF. CDR3 nucleotides: TGCGCCAGCAGCCAAGTGGGGGGGAGCAATCAGCCCCAGCATTTT.

The chain employs TRBV11-2 and TRBJ1-1, with 7 bases fitting TRBD1. The CDR3 totals 15 residues. Germline CDR1 SGHAT, CDR2 FQNNGV. J lost 5 bases, V lost 6 bases, and 12 bases had no gene match. The CDR3 DNA sequence: TGTGCCAGCAGAAAGTTAGGGGGCGCTTCTACTGAAGCTTTCTTT. Its translation: CASRKLGGASTEAFF. The whole variable domain, remainder taken from reference TRBV11-2 and TRBJ1-1, is EAGVAQSPRYKIIEKRQSVAFWCNPISGHATLYWYQQILGQGPKLLIQFQNNGVVDDSQLPKDRFSAERLKGVDSTLKIQPAKLEDSAVYLCASRKLGGASTEAFFGQGTRLTVV.

The J gene is TRBJ2-3, the V gene TRBV27, with D tentatively TRBD2 (6 bases). CDR3 length: 13 residues. V was shortened by 6 bases and J by 4 bases, with 11 bases between the two germline ends. Per the germline V gene, CDR1 is MNHEY and CDR2 is SMNVEV (reference sequence). The CDR3: CASSLAEADTQYF. Here the CDR3 DNA reads TGTGCCAGCAGCTTAGCGGAGGCAGATACGCAGTATTTT.